One sample yielded the 8 T cell receptor beta chains listed below, sequenced in a study of technical replicates of blood from several donors. Clones were read by immunoSEQ multiplex PCR, and TCRdb kept only the in-frame ones, dropping some. This sample has more than 65,000 clones, with approximately 95% found just once. Sequenced material: T cells isolated from PBMCs. Receptors originate from a human donor in good health.

This chain joins TRBV28 and TRBJ1-1; D gene uncertain. The germline V gene encodes CDR1 MDHEN and CDR2 SYDVKM. The V end lost 4 bases, the J end lost 6 bases, and 6 bases lay between the germline ends. The CDR3 spans 11 residues. CDR3 region: CASSSLAEAFF. The CDR3 DNA sequence: TGTGCCAGCAGTTCACTGGCTGAAGCTTTCTTT.

This chain connects TRBV30 to TRBJ1-1, with 8 bases that match TRBD1. Looked up from germline, CDR1 is GTSNPN and CDR2 is SVGIG (reference sequence). The trim removed 2 bases at V and 2 bases at J, leaving 4 bases unmatched. The CDR3 runs to 14 residues. The CDR3 DNA sequence: TGTGCCTGGAGTACAGGGGGTAGAAACACTGAAGCTTTCTTT. As protein: CAWSTGGRNTEAFF.

The rearrangement joins TRBV27 to TRBJ1-2; D gene uncertain. The V end was cut by 3 bases, the J end by 2 bases, with 7 bases between. The length of the CDR3 is 13 residues. In germline, CDR1 is MNHEY, CDR2 SMNVEV (reference sequence). In DNA, the CDR3 is TGTGCCAGCAGTTTCGGCGGAAACTATGGCTACACCTTC. Its protein is CASSFGGNYGYTF.

The chain has TRBV6-6 and TRBJ1-5, with D possibly matching TRBD1 (6 bases). Looked up from germline, CDR1 is MNHNY and CDR2 is SVGAGI (reference sequence). The ends were cut back, 0 bases at V and 4 bases at J, with 13 bases in the middle. The CDR3 spans 16 residues. The CDR3 is CASSYSIGQLNQPQHF. CDR3 DNA: TGTGCCAGCAGTTACTCGATTGGACAGTTAAATCAGCCCCAGCATTTT.

The gene calls are TRBV6-5 and TRBJ2-1; 8 bases align to TRBD2. CDR3 size: 15 residues. Germline V gene lookup returns CDR1 MNHEY and CDR2 SVGAGI. The V and J ends lost 0 bases and 10 bases, in that order; junction bases with no gene match: 8. CDR3 sequence: CASSYSWSGRDEQFF. In DNA, the CDR3 is TGTGCCAGCAGTTACTCCTGGAGCGGGAGAGACGAGCAGTTCTTC.

V is TRBV21-1 and J is TRBJ2-7; the table's D call TRBD2 went unverified against the DNA. TRBV21-1 is reported as a pseudogene. CDR3 length: 15 amino acids. The CDR3 loop reads CASRSTGGNSYEQYF. In DNA, the CDR3 is TGTGCCAGTAGAAGCACCGGGGGAAACTCCTACGAGCAGTACTTC.

This clone was seen only once. This sequence joins TRBV15 and TRBJ2-1; maybe TRBD1 (5 bases). Looked up from germline, CDR1 is LNHNV and CDR2 is YYDKDF (reference sequence). Trimming removed 4 bases from V and 6 bases from J, with 19 bases in between. The CDR3 loop spans 16 amino acids. The chain's CDR3 is CATSKGFDSSSNEQFF. In DNA, the CDR3 is TGTGCCACCAGCAAGGGGTTTGATTCATCCAGCAATGAGCAGTTCTTC.

Remarks on this clone: Germline and junction disagree at one end, which may indicate a read error. The rearrangement joins TRBV28 to TRBJ2-7; 7 positions match TRBD1. Germline V gene lookup returns CDR1 MDHEN and CDR2 SYDVKM. The CDR3 is 11 amino acids. CDR3 bases: TGTGCCAGCAGTTTCCGGGACAGAGGAACGTTC. Its protein is CASSFRDRGTF. Complete variable domain (other parts from reference TRBV28 and TRBJ2-7): DVKVTQSSRYLVKRTGEKVFLECVQDMDHENMFWYRQDPGLGLRLIYFSYDVKMKEKGDIPEGYSVSREKKERFSLILESASTNQTSMYLCASSFRDRGTFGPGTRLTVT.